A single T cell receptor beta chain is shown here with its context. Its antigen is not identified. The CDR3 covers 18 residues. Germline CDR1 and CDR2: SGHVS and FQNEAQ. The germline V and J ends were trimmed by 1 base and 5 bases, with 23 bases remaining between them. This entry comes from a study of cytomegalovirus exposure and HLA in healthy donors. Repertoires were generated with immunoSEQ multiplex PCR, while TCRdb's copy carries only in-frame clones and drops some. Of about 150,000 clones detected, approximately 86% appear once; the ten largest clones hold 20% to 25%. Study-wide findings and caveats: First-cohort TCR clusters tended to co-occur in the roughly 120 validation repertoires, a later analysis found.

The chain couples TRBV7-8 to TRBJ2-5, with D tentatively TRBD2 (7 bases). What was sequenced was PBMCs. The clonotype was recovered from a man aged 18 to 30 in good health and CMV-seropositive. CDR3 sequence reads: CASSLVGFGGQGEETQYF. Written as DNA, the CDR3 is TGTGCCAGCAGCTTAGTTGGTTTCGGGGGGCAGGGTGAGGAGACCCAGTACTTC.